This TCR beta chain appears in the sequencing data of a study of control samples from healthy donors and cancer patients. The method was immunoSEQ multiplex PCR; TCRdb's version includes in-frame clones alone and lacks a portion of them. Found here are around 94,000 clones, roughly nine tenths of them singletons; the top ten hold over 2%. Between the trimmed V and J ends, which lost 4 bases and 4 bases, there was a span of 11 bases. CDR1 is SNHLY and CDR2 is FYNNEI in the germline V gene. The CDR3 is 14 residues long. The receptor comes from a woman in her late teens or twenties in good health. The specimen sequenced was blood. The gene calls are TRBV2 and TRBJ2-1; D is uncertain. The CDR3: CASSVQTTYNEQFF. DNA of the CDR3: TGTGCCAGCAGTGTGCAGACAACTTACAATGAGCAGTTCTTC. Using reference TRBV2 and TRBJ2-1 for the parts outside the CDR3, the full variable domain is EPEVTQTPSHQVTQMGQEVILRCVPISNHLYFYWYRQILGQKVEFLVSFYNNEISEKSEIFDDQFSVERPDGSNFTLKIRSTKLEDSAMYFCASSVQTTYNEQFFGPGTRLTVL.